This TCR beta chain appears in the sequencing data of a study of chemoradiotherapy in HPV16-positive cancers. Study outcomes and limitations: HPV-responsive T-cell expansion during chemoradiotherapy was linked to improved recurrence-free survival in HPV16-positive patients. During treatment, candidate HPV-specific clones and E7-related motifs expanded in tumor.

Using immunoSEQ multiplex PCR, the repertoire was profiled, and TCRdb retains in-frame clones only, with some absent. The data show 20,000 or so clones, roughly 90% seen once. Germline values: CDR1 MNHEY, CDR2 SMNVEV (reference sequence). The CDR3 totals 13 residues. V shed 8 bases and J shed 9 bases, with 17 bases lying between them. In the case of this clone: Its antigen is unknown.

This chain connects TRBV27 to TRBJ1-5; unclear D gene. The material sequenced was blood, taken from a patient who underwent chemoradiotherapy. This receptor was taken from a human donor with HPV-associated anogenital cancer. CDR3 nucleotide sequence: TGTGCCAGCCGACTCACCGATTTCTGGCCCCAGCATTTT. It codes for CASRLTDFWPQHF.